What follows are 21 T cell receptor beta chains derived from one specimen sequenced in a study of CD8 T cells in Susac syndrome. With random hexamers, 0.5 to 1 ug RNA was reverse transcribed. A single record per CDR3 protein comes from TCRdb applying MiXCR to the immunoSEQ multiplex PCR reads. The sample lists 90,000 or so distinct CDR3 sequences, roughly 91% seen once, with roughly 0.32% in the top ten. Material: CD8+ T cells from PBMCs. These receptor sequences come from a human donor in good health.

The chain carries TRBV18 and TRBJ2-2, with a weak D call TRBD2 (6 bases). CDR3 length equals 17 residues. V shed 2 bases and J shed 4 bases, with 17 bases lying between them. The V gene's germline CDR1 is KGHSH and CDR2 LQKENI. The CDR3 DNA is TGTGCCAGCTCACCAGCGGCGGGACGGGGGAGCACCGGGGAGCTGTTTTTT. As protein: CASSPAAGRGSTGELFF.

The chain carries TRBV13 and TRBJ1-2; 8 nucleotides agree with TRBD1. This CDR3 is 15 amino acids long. J lost 6 bases, V lost 5 bases, and 11 bases had no gene match. CDR1 and CDR2 from the germline V gene are PRHDT and FYEKMQ (reference sequence). CDR3 nucleotide sequence: TGTGCCAGCAGCCCTGGACAGGGATTCCCCCATGGCTACACCTTC. It yields the protein CASSPGQGFPHGYTF.

This clonotype came up a few times. The chain has TRBV29-1 and TRBJ1-2; 8 bases match TRBD1. This CDR3 region has 14 residues. Per the germline V gene, CDR1 is SQVTM and CDR2 is ANQGSEA. The trim removed 3 bases at V and 5 bases at J, leaving 8 bases unmatched. The CDR3 DNA reads TGCAGCGTTGAGGGCCAGGGGGCTGGATATGGCTACACCTTC. Translating it yields CSVEGQGAGYGYTF.

The chain employs TRBV7-9 and TRBJ2-5; D is undetermined. Germline CDR1 SEHNR, CDR2 FQNEAQ (reference sequence). The CDR3 totals 14 residues. With 1 base removed from V and 0 bases from J, the gap between germline ends came to 6 bases. CDR3 bases: TGTGCCAGCAGCTTAGTGAAGGACCAAGAGACCCAGTACTTC. Encoded protein: CASSLVKDQETQYF.

This clonotype came up once. The chain has TRBV13 and TRBJ2-1, with unresolved D. In germline, CDR1 is PRHDT, CDR2 FYEKMQ (reference sequence). V was pared by 2 bases and J by 4 bases, with 12 bases between. CDR3 length: 15 residues. The CDR3 nucleotides are TGTGCCAGCAGCTTACCTAGTATCAGTTACAATGAGCAGTTCTTC. Translation gives CASSLPSISYNEQFF.

The chain is built from TRBV29-1 and TRBJ1-4; TRBD1 agrees at 7 bases. CDR1 is SQVTM and CDR2 is ANQGSEA in the germline V gene. The CDR3 sequence is 12 residues long. CDR3 nucleotides: TGCAGTATGACAGGGCAAAATGAAAAACTGTTTTTT. It translates to CSMTGQNEKLFF.

Here the CDR3 reads CASSQIDRDYGYTF. In nucleotides, the CDR3 is TGTGCCAGCAGCCAAATAGACAGGGACTATGGCTACACCTTC. J is TRBJ1-2 and V is TRBV3-1; 7 nucleotides agree with TRBD1. The CDR3 loop spans 14 amino acids. V shed 2 bases, J shed 3 bases, and the junction held 3 bases outside the gene matches. CDR1 LGHDT and CDR2 YNNKEL come from the germline V gene (reference sequence).

This chain links TRBV4-2 with TRBJ1-1; TRBD1 might be the D (6 bases). The CDR3 extends over 17 amino acids. The V end was cut by 4 bases, the J end by 0 bases, with 18 bases between. Germline assignment: CDR1 LGHNA and CDR2 YNFKEQ. In nucleotides, the CDR3 is TGTGCCAGCAGCCTCCCGGGGGACAAGAGGATGAACACTGAAGCTTTCTTT. Protein sequence: CASSLPGDKRMNTEAFF.

There are a few counts of this clonotype. This sequence joins TRBV19 and TRBJ2-1; 10 nucleotides line up with TRBD2. The CDR3 contains 15 residues. The germline gives CDR1 LNHDA, CDR2 SQIVND (reference sequence). J gave up 4 bases and V 2 bases, and 2 bases lay outside the gene matches. In DNA, the CDR3 is TGTGCCAGTAGTATATCTAGCGGGGGTTACAATGAGCAGTTCTTC. Its protein product is CASSISSGGYNEQFF. The variable domain in full, with the rest retrieved from reference TRBV19 and TRBJ2-1, is DGGITQSPKYLFRKEGQNVTLSCEQNLNHDAMYWYRQDPGQGLRLIYYSQIVNDFQKGDIAEGYSVSREKKESFPLTVTSAQKNPTAFYLCASSISSGGYNEQFFGPGTRLTVL.

This sequence joins TRBV7-6 and TRBJ2-7; possibly TRBD1 or TRBD2 for D (7 bases each). This CDR3 is 15 amino acids long. CDR1 and CDR2 (germline): SGHVS, FNYEAQ. Trimming stripped 5 bases from V and 2 bases from J, with 16 bases between. The DNA of the CDR3 is TGTGCCAGCAGCGCCGGGACAGCGGGGCCCTACGAGCAGTACTTC. As protein: CASSAGTAGPYEQYF. Based on the CDR3 plus reference TRBV7-6 and TRBJ2-7, the full variable domain is GAGVSQSPRYKVTKRGQDVALRCDPISGHVSLYWYRQALGQGPEFLTYFNYEAQQDKSGLPNDRFSAERPEGSISTLTIQRTEQRDSAMYRCASSAGTAGPYEQYFGPGTRLTVT.

V is TRBV13 and J is TRBJ1-2, with TRBD1 identical over 8 bases. The V and J ends lost 8 bases and 2 bases, in that order; junction bases with no gene match: 13. Germline loops: CDR1 PRHDT, CDR2 FYEKMQ (reference sequence). The CDR3 has 16 residues. CDR3 amino acids: CASLKAGTGINYGYTF. CDR3 in DNA: TGTGCCAGCCTCAAAGCCGGGACAGGCATCAACTATGGCTACACCTTC.

This clonotype has a single count. The rearrangement uses TRBV27 and TRBJ1-6, with 7 bases matching TRBD1. CDR3 length: 14 residues. The germline CDR1 and CDR2 sequences are MNHEY and SMNVEV (reference sequence). The junction had 2 bases not matched to a gene; V was cut back by 3 bases and J by 6 bases. The DNA of the CDR3 is TGTGCCAGCAGTTTCCGGGACAGTAATTCACCCCTCCACTTT. This encodes CASSFRDSNSPLHF.

The chain is built from TRBV14 and TRBJ2-5; 11 bases are a match to TRBD2. This CDR3 comprises 15 residues. Trimming cost V 2 bases and J 5 bases; bases outside gene matches: 4. The germline V gene encodes CDR1 SGHDN and CDR2 FVKESK. CDR3 sequence (DNA): TGTGCCAGCAGCCAAAGACGGACTAGCGGGGAGACCCAGTACTTC. This translates into CASSQRRTSGETQYF.

V is TRBV9 and J is TRBJ1-2; D is uncertain. Per the germline V gene, CDR1 is SGDLS and CDR2 is YYNGEE. V was cut by 4 bases and J by 6 bases, with 19 bases left in between. This CDR3 comprises 15 residues. CDR3 residues: CASSPEGLGRDGYTF. For the CDR3, the DNA is TGTGCCAGCAGCCCCGAGGGTCTGGGGAGGGATGGCTACACCTTC.

The genes are TRBV7-6 and TRBJ2-1, with TRBD2 identical over 13 bases. The CDR3 contains 15 residues. In germline, CDR1 is SGHVS, CDR2 FNYEAQ. The trim removed 3 bases at V and 8 bases at J, leaving 4 bases unmatched. The CDR3, as DNA: TGTGCCAGCAGCTTCGGGACTAGCGGGGCCGATGAGCAGTTCTTC. This gives the protein CASSFGTSGADEQFF.

The chain has TRBV2 and TRBJ1-2; no definite D call. Germline assignment: CDR1 SNHLY and CDR2 FYNNEI. Trimming pared 4 bases from V and 3 bases from J, leaving 9 bases between. This CDR3 has 13 amino acids. CDR3 sequence (DNA): TGTGCCAGCAGTGGTGCAGCCGACTATGGCTACACCTTC. Its translation is CASSGAADYGYTF.

The chain joins TRBV9 to TRBJ2-1; TRBD2 aligns across 14 bases. CDR1 SGDLS and CDR2 YYNGEE come from the germline V gene. This CDR3 contains 17 residues. Trimming cost V 2 bases and J 4 bases; bases outside gene matches: 5. The CDR3: CASSVSGTSGGYNEQFF. The CDR3 nucleotides are TGTGCCAGCAGCGTTTCCGGGACTAGCGGGGGTTACAATGAGCAGTTCTTC.

J is TRBJ1-5 and V is TRBV27; tentatively, D is TRBD1 (5 bases). The CDR3 extends over 15 amino acids. CDR1 is MNHEY and CDR2 is SMNVEV in the germline V gene (reference sequence). With 6 bases removed from V and 0 bases from J, the gap between germline ends came to 12 bases. CDR3 coding DNA: TGTGCCAGCAGCTTAACAGGATTTAGCAATCAGCCCCAGCATTTT. Encoded protein: CASSLTGFSNQPQHF.

V is TRBV20-1 and J is TRBJ1-2; 8 bases are shared with TRBD1. The germline V gene has CDR1 DFQATT and CDR2 SNEGSKA (reference sequence). This CDR3 has 14 residues. V lost 6 bases, J lost 10 bases, and 16 bases stayed unmatched. CDR3 sequence (DNA): TGCAGTGCAAAAAGCAGGGGGCCCCCATTTGACTACACCTTC. The encoded protein is CSAKSRGPPFDYTF.

The rearrangement joins TRBV29-1 to TRBJ2-7; no firm D call. This CDR3 spans 13 amino acids. V was shortened by 1 base and J by 4 bases, with 11 bases between the two germline ends. The germline V gene has CDR1 SQVTM and CDR2 ANQGSEA. In nucleotides, the CDR3 is TGCAGCGTTGAAGTAGGGTTTGGGTACGAGCAGTACTTC. This codes for CSVEVGFGYEQYF.

The gene calls are TRBV7-2 and TRBJ1-5; the D is unclear. V was cut by 1 base and J by 6 bases, with 10 bases left in between. Germline V gene lookup returns CDR1 SGHTA and CDR2 FQGNSA. This CDR3 comprises 14 residues. The DNA for the CDR3 is TGTGCCAGCAGCTTAGTCCCTGCGGGTCAGCCCCAGCATTTT. It codes for CASSLVPAGQPQHF.